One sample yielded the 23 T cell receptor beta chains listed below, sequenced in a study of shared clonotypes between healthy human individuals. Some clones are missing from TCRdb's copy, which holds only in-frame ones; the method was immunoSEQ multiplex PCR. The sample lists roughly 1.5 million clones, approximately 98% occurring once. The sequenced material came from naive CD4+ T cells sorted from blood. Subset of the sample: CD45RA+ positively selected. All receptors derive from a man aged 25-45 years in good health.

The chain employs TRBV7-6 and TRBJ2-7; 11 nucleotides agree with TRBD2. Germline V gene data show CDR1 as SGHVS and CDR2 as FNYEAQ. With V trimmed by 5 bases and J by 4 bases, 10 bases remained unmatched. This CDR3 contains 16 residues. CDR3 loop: CASSPDLLAGGYEQYF. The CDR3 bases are TGTGCCAGCAGCCCAGACCTGCTAGCGGGAGGATACGAGCAGTACTTC.

In DNA form, the CDR3 reads TGCGCCAGCAGCTCCTCTAGCGTCTACGAGCAGTACTTC. Its translation: CASSSSSVYEQYF. This rearrangement joins TRBV5-1 to TRBJ2-7; tentative D call: TRBD2 (6 bases). Germline-derived CDR1 and CDR2 are SGHRS and YFSETQ. Trimming took 3 bases from V and 3 from J, leaving 10 bases between them. CDR3 length equals 13 residues. Filled out from reference TRBV5-1 and TRBJ2-7, the complete variable domain reads KAGVTQTPRYLIKTRGQQVTLSCSPISGHRSVSWYQQTPGQGLQFLFEYFSETQRNKGNFPGRFSGRQFSNSRSEMNVSTLELGDSALYLCASSSSSVYEQYFGPGTRLTVT.

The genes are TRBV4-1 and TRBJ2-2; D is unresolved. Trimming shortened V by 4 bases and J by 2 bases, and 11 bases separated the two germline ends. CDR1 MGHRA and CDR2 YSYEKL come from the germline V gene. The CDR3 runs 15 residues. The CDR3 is CASSRGQSNTGELFF. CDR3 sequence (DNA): TGCGCCAGCAGCCGTGGGCAGAGCAACACCGGGGAGCTGTTTTTT.

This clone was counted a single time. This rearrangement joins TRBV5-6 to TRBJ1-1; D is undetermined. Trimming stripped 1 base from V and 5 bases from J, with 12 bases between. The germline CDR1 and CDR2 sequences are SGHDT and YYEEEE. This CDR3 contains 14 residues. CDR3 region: CASSLLALGTEAFF. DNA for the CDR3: TGTGCCAGCAGCTTGTTGGCCCTGGGGACTGAAGCTTTCTTT.

DNA of the CDR3: TGTGCCAGCAGCGTAGAAGGACTAGCGGGAGGGCCGTCCTACAATGAGCAGTTCTTC. The encoded protein is CASSVEGLAGGPSYNEQFF. The V call is TRBV9, the J call TRBJ2-1; 15 bases align to TRBD2. CDR3 length: 19 residues. Looked up from germline, CDR1 is SGDLS and CDR2 is YYNGEE. V lost 0 bases, J lost 1 base, and 5 bases stayed unmatched.

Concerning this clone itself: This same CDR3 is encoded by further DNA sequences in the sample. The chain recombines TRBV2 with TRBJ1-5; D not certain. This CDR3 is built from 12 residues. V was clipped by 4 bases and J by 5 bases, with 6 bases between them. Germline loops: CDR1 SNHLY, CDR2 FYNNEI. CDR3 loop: CASSASYQPQHF. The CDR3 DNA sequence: TGTGCCAGCAGTGCGAGTTATCAGCCCCAGCATTTT.

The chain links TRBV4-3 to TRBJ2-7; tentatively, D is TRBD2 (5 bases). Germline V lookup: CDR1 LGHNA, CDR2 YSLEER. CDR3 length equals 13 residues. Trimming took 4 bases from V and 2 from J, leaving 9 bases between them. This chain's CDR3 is CASSLSGTYEQYF. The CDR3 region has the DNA TGCGCCAGCAGCCTCAGCGGTACCTACGAGCAGTACTTC.

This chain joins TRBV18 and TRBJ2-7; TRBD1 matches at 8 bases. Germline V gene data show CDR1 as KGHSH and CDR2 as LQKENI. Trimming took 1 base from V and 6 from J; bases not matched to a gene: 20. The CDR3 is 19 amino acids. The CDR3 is CASSPLGGQGAASLSEQYF. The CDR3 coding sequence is TGTGCCAGCTCACCACTGGGGGGCCAGGGGGCGGCGAGTTTAAGCGAGCAGTACTTC.

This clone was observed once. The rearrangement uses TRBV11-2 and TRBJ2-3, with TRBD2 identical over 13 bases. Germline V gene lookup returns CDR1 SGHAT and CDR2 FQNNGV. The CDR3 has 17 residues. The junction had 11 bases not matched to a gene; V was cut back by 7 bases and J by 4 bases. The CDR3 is CASTELAGGLDPDTQYF. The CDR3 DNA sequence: TGTGCCAGCACCGAACTAGCGGGAGGGTTGGATCCAGATACGCAGTATTTT.

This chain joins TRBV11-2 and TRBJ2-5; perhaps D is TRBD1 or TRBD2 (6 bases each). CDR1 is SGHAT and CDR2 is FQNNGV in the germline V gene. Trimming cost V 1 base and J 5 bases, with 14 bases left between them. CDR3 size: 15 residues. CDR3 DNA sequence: TGTGCCAGCAGCTTAGTTTTCGGGGGCGGCGAGACCCAGTACTTC. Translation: CASSLVFGGGETQYF.

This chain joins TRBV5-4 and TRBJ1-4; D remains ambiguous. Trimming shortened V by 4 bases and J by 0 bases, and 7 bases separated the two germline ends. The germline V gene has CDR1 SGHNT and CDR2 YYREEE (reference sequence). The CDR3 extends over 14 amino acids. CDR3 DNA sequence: TGTGCCAGCAGCAGAGAGGCAACTAATGAAAAACTGTTTTTT. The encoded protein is CASSREATNEKLFF.

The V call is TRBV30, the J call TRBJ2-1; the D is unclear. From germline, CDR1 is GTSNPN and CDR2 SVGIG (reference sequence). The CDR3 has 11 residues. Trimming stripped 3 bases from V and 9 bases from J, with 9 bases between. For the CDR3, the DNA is TGTGCCTGGAGCACGGCTAGTGAGCAGTTCTTC. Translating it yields CAWSTASEQFF.

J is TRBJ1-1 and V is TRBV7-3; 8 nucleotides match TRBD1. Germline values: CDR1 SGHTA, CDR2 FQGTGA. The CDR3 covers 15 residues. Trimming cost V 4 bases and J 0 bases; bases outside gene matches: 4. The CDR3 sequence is CASSSTGALNTEAFF. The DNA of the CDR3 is TGTGCCAGCAGCTCGACAGGGGCCCTGAACACTGAAGCTTTCTTT.

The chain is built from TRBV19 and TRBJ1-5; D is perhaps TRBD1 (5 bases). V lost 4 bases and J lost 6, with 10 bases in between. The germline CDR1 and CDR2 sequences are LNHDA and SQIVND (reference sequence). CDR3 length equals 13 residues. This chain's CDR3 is CASSTQASQPQHF. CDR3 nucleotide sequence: TGTGCCAGTAGTACACAGGCGTCTCAGCCCCAGCATTTT.

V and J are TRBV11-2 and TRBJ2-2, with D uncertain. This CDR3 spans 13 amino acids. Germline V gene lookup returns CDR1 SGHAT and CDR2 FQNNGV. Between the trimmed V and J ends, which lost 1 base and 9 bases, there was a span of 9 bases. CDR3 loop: CASSLAAVRELFF. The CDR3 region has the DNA TGTGCCAGCAGCTTAGCCGCCGTGAGGGAGCTGTTTTTT.

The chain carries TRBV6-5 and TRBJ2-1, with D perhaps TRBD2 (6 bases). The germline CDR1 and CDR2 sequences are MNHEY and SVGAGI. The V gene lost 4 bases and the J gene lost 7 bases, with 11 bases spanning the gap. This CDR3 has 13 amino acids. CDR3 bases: TGTGCCAGCAGTTGGCGGGAAGGTAATGAGCAGTTCTTC. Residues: CASSWREGNEQFF.

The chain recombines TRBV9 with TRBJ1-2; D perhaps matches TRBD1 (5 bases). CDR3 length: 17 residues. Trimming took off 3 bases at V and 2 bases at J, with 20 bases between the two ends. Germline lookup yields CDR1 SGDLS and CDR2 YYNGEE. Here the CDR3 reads CASSASPRDVGNYGYTF. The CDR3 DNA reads TGTGCCAGCAGCGCCAGCCCACGGGACGTTGGGAACTATGGCTACACCTTC.

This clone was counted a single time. As DNA, the CDR3 is TGTGCCAGCAGCCAACGCCAAACAGGGGCTAGAAATGAGCAGTTCTTC. The encoded protein is CASSQRQTGARNEQFF. V gene TRBV14 combines with J gene TRBJ2-1; 7 bases line up with TRBD1. Germline V gene sequence: CDR1 SGHDN, CDR2 FVKESK. The CDR3 length is 16 residues. Trimming cost V 2 bases and J 7 bases; bases outside gene matches: 11.

The CDR3 DNA reads as TGCGCCAGCAGCTTGGGGGACAGTCCTAATGAAAAACTGTTTTTT. Its protein product is CASSLGDSPNEKLFF. The rearrangement links TRBV5-1 to TRBJ1-4; TRBD1 agrees at 7 bases. The CDR3 spans 15 residues. V gave up 0 bases and J gave up 3 bases; unmatched junction bases: 2. From germline, CDR1 is SGHRS and CDR2 YFSETQ.

For the CDR3, the DNA is TGTGCCAGCAGCGTCGGGGGTACAGGGGGCTCAGATACGCAGTATTTT. The encoded protein is CASSVGGTGGSDTQYF. The chain carries TRBV9 and TRBJ2-3; 9 bases match TRBD1. V was pared by 2 bases and J by 4 bases, with 8 bases of the junction left unmatched. Per germline, CDR1 SGDLS and CDR2 YYNGEE. The CDR3 extends over 16 amino acids. Together with reference TRBV9 and TRBJ2-3, the CDR3 gives the full variable domain: DSGVTQTPKHLITATGQRVTLRCSPRSGDLSVYWYQQSLDQGLQFLIQYYNGEERAKGNILERFSAQQFPDLHSELNLSSLELGDSALYFCASSVGGTGGSDTQYFGPGTRLTVL.

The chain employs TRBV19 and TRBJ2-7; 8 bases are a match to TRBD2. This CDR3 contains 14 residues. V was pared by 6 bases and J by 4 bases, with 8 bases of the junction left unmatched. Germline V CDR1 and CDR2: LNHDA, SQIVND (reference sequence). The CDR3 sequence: CASRRGLGNYEQYF. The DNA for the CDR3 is TGTGCCAGTAGACGGGGACTAGGCAATTACGAGCAGTACTTC.

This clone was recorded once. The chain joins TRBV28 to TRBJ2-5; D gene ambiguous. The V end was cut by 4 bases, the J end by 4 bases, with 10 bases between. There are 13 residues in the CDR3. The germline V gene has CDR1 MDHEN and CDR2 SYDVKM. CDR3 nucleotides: TGTGCCAGCAGTTACCCTTTCCCAGAGACCCAGTACTTC. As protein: CASSYPFPETQYF.

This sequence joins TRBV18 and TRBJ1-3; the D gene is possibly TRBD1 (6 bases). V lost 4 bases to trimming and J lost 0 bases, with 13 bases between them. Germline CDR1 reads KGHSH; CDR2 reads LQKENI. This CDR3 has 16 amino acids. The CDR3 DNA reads TGTGCCAGCTCACTAACAGGGTCTCCCTCTGGAAACACCATATATTTT. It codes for CASSLTGSPSGNTIYF. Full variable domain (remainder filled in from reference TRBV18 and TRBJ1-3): NAGVMQNPRHLVRRRGQEARLRCSPMKGHSHVYWYRQLPEEGLKFMVYLQKENIIDESGMPKERFSAEFPKEGPSILRIQQVVRGDSAAYFCASSLTGSPSGNTIYFGEGSWLTVV.